This TCR beta chain is from a study of early T cells in non-severe SARS-CoV-2 infection. Study as a whole: The authors sequenced bulk RNA from unsorted whole blood, leaving chains unpaired. Study-wide results and limits: There was a bias toward anti-spike CD8 responses in VDJdb matching, which missed private and CD4 specificities.

V lost 5 bases and J 0 bases, leaving 11 bases between the germline ends. Germline V lookup: CDR1 SQVTM, CDR2 ANQGSEA. The CDR3 length is 14 residues. Individual cDNA molecules were tagged with unique molecular identifiers, the study reported. TCRdb independently ran MiXCR on the 5' RACE reads; one entry per CDR3 protein. The sample lists tens of thousands of distinct CDR3 sequences; approximately 5% were seen once. The table lists this clonotype with many counts. Its antigen is not known. The receptor was isolated from an adult who was a healthcare worker with PCR-confirmed SARS-CoV-2 infection or an uninfected control (not recorded which). This chain joins TRBV29-1 and TRBJ1-3; the D gene is possibly TRBD1 (6 bases). The sequenced material came from whole blood. The CDR3 spells CSVMMDSSGNTIYF. DNA for the CDR3: TGCAGCGTTATGATGGACAGCTCTGGAAACACCATATATTTT.